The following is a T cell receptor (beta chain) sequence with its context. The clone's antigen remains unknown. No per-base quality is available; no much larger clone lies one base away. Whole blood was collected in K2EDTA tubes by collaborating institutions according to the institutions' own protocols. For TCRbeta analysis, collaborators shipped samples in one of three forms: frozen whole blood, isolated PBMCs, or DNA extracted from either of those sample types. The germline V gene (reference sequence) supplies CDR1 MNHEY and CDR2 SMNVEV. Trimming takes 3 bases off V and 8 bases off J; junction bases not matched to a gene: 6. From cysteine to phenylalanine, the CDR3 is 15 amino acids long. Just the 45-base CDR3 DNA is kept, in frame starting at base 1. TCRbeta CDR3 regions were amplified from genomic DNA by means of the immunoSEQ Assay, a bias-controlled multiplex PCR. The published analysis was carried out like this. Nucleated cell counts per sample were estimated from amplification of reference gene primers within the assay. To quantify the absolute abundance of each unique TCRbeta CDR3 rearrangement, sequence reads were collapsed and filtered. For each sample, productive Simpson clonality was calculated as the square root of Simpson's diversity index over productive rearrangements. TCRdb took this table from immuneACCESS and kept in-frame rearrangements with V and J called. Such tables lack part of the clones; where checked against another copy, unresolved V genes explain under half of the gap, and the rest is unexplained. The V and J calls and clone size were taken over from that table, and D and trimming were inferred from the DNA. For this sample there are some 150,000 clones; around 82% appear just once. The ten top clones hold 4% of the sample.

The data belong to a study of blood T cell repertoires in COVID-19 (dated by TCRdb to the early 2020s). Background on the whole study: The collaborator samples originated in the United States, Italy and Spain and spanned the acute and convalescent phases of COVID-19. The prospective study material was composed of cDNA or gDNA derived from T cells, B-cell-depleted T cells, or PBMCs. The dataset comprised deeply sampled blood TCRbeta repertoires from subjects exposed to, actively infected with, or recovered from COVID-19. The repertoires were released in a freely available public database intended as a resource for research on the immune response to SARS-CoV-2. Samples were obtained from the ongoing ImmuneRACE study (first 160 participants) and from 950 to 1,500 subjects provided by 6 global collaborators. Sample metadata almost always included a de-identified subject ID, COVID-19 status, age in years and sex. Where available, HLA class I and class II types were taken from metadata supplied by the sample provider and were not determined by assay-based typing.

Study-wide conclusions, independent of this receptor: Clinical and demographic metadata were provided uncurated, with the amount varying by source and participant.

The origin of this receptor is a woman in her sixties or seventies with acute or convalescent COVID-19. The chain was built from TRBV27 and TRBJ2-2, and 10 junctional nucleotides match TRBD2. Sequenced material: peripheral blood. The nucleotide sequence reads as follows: TGTGCCAGCAGTTTTAGCGGGAGGTCATTTGGGGAGCTGTTTTTT. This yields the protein CASSFSGRSFGELFF.